These 13 T cell receptor beta chains were sequenced from one sample in a study of blood T cell repertoires in COVID-19. Some clones are missing from TCRdb's copy, which holds only in-frame ones; the method was immunoSEQ multiplex PCR. The repertoire includes 95,000 to 120,000 clones, around 85% of them detected once, and 5% to 6% sits in the top ten. Input material: peripheral blood. The receptors stem from a woman aged 60-75 years with COVID-19, enrolled during active disease.

The chain combines TRBV19 with TRBJ1-2; D unresolved. Germline lookup yields CDR1 LNHDA and CDR2 SQIVND (reference sequence). V was pared by 3 bases and J by 8 bases, with 10 bases between. The CDR3 contains 12 residues. The CDR3 nucleotides read TGTGCCAGTAGTATCCCCCAGCGGGGCTACACCTTC. It codes for CASSIPQRGYTF.

As to this clone: The junction departs from germline at one end; a sequencing error may be responsible. This sequence joins TRBV15 and TRBJ1-6, with a possible D match to TRBD1 (6 bases). Germline V CDR1 and CDR2: LNHNV, YYDKDF (reference sequence). The CDR3 runs to 15 residues. CDR3 protein: CATSRTGEGLSSLHF. CDR3 sequence (DNA): TGTGCCACCAGCAGGACAGGCGAAGGACTTTCATCCCTCCACTTT.

The rearrangement joins TRBV11-3 to TRBJ1-1, with D perhaps matching TRBD1 (5 bases). Germline lookup yields CDR1 SGHNT and CDR2 YENEEA. The ends were cut back, 7 bases at V and 1 base at J, with 10 bases in the middle. This CDR3 has 13 amino acids. DNA of the CDR3: TGTGCCAGCAAACAGGCGTCGAACACTGAAGCTTTCTTT. Its translation: CASKQASNTEAFF.

This clone has just one count. The chain has TRBV29-1 and TRBJ1-1; a possible D gene is TRBD1 (5 bases). CDR1 SQVTM and CDR2 ANQGSEA come from the germline V gene. The length of the CDR3 is 12 residues. V gave up 6 bases and J gave up 0 bases, with 8 bases separating them. This CDR3 reads CSVTELNTEAFF. CDR3 coding DNA: TGCAGCGTGACAGAATTGAACACTGAAGCTTTCTTT.

The rearrangement uses TRBV10-3 and TRBJ1-4, with D perhaps TRBD1 (6 bases). This CDR3 region has 15 residues. V was pared by 5 bases and J by 2 bases, with 12 bases between. Germline V CDR1 and CDR2: ENHRY, SYGVKD. CDR3 in amino acids: CAISRTGLTNEKLFF. CDR3 bases: TGTGCCATCAGTCGTACAGGGTTGACTAATGAAAAACTGTTTTTT.

CDR3 coding DNA: TGTGCCAGCAGCCAAGATCCTGGAGAAGAGACCCAGTACTTC. It is translated as CASSQDPGEETQYF. The V and J genes are TRBV4-2 and TRBJ2-5; D call uncertain. Germline CDR1 is LGHNA and CDR2 is YNFKEQ. The CDR3 has 14 amino acids. V lost 0 bases and J 3 bases, leaving 8 bases between the germline ends.

V is TRBV19 and J is TRBJ1-1; D may be TRBD1 (5 bases). The CDR3 is 14 amino acids. Germline V CDR1 and CDR2: LNHDA, SQIVND (reference sequence). Trimming cost V 3 bases and J 5 bases, with 13 bases left between them. CDR3 in amino acids: CASSIRRDRTEAFF. For the CDR3, the DNA is TGTGCCAGTAGTATTCGCAGGGATCGGACTGAAGCTTTCTTT.

V gene TRBV27 combines with J gene TRBJ1-2, with D unresolved. There are 15 residues in the CDR3. V gave up 3 bases and J gave up 4 bases, with 15 bases separating them. Germline V lookup: CDR1 MNHEY, CDR2 SMNVEV (reference sequence). The DNA of the CDR3 is TGTGCCAGCAGTTTTACGTCAGTAAGAGGCTATGGCTACACCTTC. Amino acids: CASSFTSVRGYGYTF.

The chain joins TRBV7-9 to TRBJ1-6, with D possibly TRBD1 on 6 matching bases. V was clipped by 1 base and J by 8 bases, with 12 bases between them. This CDR3 spans 15 amino acids. CDR1 SEHNR and CDR2 FQNEAQ come from the germline V gene (reference sequence). In DNA, the CDR3 is TGTGCCAGCAGCTTAGGGACAGCTCTCGATTCACCCCTCCACTTT. Its translation is CASSLGTALDSPLHF.

V gene TRBV24-1 combines with J gene TRBJ2-3; 8 positions agree with TRBD1. V lost 4 bases, J lost 2 bases, and 7 bases stayed unmatched. Germline V gene data show CDR1 as KGHDR and CDR2 as SFDVKD. The length of the CDR3 is 16 residues. CDR3 DNA: TGTGCCACCAGTGACCTCCGGGACAGGCTCACAGATACGCAGTATTTT. As protein: CATSDLRDRLTDTQYF.

The chain couples TRBV7-3 to TRBJ1-1, with 7 positions matching TRBD1. After removal of 1 base from V and 4 bases from J, the junction contained 9 bases not matched to a gene. The CDR3 runs to 16 residues. The V gene's germline CDR1 is SGHTA and CDR2 FQGTGA. In nucleotides, the CDR3 is TGTGCCAGCAGCTTAAGTGGCGCCAGGGGGTCCACTGAAGCTTTCTTT. Its translation: CASSLSGARGSTEAFF.

This rearrangement joins TRBV15 to TRBJ1-5; the D is unclear. From germline, CDR1 is LNHNV and CDR2 YYDKDF (reference sequence). Deletions cut 1 base from V and 9 bases from J, with 7 bases between. CDR3 length: 12 amino acids. CDR3 region: CATSRVGGPQHF. CDR3 DNA sequence: TGTGCCACCAGCAGAGTAGGAGGGCCCCAGCATTTT.

The chain is built from TRBV19 and TRBJ2-2; tentative D call: TRBD2 (5 bases). There are 15 residues in the CDR3. With 9 bases removed from V and 2 bases from J, the gap between germline ends came to 16 bases. Germline V gene sequence: CDR1 LNHDA, CDR2 SQIVND (reference sequence). This CDR3 reads CASDFRDRNTGELFF. CDR3 bases: TGTGCCAGCGATTTCCGGGATCGTAACACCGGGGAGCTGTTTTTT. Full variable domain (remainder filled in from reference TRBV19 and TRBJ2-2): DGGITQSPKYLFRKEGQNVTLSCEQNLNHDAMYWYRQDPGQGLRLIYYSQIVNDFQKGDIAEGYSVSREKKESFPLTVTSAQKNPTAFYLCASDFRDRNTGELFFGEGSRLTVL.